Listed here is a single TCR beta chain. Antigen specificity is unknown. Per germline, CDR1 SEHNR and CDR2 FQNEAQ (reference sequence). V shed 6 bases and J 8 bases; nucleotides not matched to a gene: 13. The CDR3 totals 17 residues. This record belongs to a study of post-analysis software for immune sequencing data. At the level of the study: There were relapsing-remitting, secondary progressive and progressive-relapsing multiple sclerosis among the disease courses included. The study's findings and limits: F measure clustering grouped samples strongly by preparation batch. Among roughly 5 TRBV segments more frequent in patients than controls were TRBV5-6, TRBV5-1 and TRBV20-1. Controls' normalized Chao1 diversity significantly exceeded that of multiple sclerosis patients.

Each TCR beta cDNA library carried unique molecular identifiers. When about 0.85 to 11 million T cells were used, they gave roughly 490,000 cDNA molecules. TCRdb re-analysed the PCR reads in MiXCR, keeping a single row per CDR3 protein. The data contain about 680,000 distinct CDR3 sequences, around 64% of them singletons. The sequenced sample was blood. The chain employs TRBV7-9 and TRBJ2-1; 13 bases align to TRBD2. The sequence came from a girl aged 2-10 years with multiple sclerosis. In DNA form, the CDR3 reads TGTGCCAGCAGTCAAAGACTAGCGGGAGGATATAATGATGAGCAGTTCTTC. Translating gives CASSQRLAGGYNDEQFF.